This TCR beta chain stems from a study of regulatory T cells in long-lasting Graves disease. General study results and limits: Persistent disease preferred TRBV28, TRBJ1-2 and TRBJ2-5. Persistent patients shared 2,741 public clonotypes among themselves. Newly diagnosed patients shared fewer, at about a thousand.

This clonotype was seen many times. As yet, its antigen is unknown. The conserved phenylalanine or tryptophan is not found at the CDR3 terminus, so this likely reflects a read error. It is unclear where the CDR3 begins or ends on the DNA, so no DNA is shown, and the CDR3 is as TCRdb lists it. The germline gives CDR1 SGHKS, CDR2 YYEKEE (reference sequence). The CDR3 extends over 12 residues, inclusive of both ends. This sample's time point: newly diagnosed GD, antithyroid drugs for less than 3 months. From PBMCs, RNA was extracted and then used to make the TCR library. Building the TCR beta libraries relied on iRepertoire HTBI primers, and CDR3 regions underwent Arm-PCR. TCRdb re-analysed the multiplex PCR reads in MiXCR, keeping a single row per CDR3 protein. The sample shows roughly 510,000 distinct CDR3 sequences, about 16% of them seen only once. These data also featured in a second study, about T cells in Graves' hyperthyroidism and ophthalmopathy. As that report states: These patients, aged 18 to 65, had recently diagnosed hyperthyroidism lasting under 2 months. Most clonotypes that expanded in the thyroid above 0.001 also showed up in blood.

Material: peripheral blood mononuclear cells (PBMCs), obtained at new diagnosis, from a patient treated with antithyroid drugs. This chain joins TRBV5-5 and TRBJ2-1; the table's D gene call, TRBD2, was not cross checked with the DNA. The receptor was derived from a man aged 18-30 years with Graves disease. The CDR3: CASSLGSGGSLL.